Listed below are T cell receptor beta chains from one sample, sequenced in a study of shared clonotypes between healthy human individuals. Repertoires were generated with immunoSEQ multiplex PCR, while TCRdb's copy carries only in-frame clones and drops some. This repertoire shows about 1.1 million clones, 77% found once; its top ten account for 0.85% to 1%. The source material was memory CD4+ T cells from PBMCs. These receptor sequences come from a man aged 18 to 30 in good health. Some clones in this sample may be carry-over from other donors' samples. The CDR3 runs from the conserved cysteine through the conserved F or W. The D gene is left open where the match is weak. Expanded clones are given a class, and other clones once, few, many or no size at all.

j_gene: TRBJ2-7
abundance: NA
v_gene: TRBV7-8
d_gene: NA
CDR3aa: CASSFPPYHGQYF
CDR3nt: TGTGCCAGCAGCTTTCCGCCCTACCATGGGCAGTACTTC

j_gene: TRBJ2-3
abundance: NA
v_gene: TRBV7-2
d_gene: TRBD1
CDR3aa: CASSLPGGGDTQYF
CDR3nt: TGTGCCAGCAGCTTGCCAGGGGGCGGAGATACGCAGTATTTT

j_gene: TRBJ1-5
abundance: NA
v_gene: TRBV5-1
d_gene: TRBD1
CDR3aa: CASSTGQGMQPQHF
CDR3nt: TGCGCCAGCAGCACTGGACAGGGAATGCAGCCCCAGCATTTT

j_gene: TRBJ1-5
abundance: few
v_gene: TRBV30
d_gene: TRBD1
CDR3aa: CAWSAERTGLRQPQHF
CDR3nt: TGTGCCTGGAGTGCAGAAAGGACAGGGCTCCGTCAGCCCCAGCATTTT

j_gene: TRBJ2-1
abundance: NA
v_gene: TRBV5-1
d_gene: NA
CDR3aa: CASSLGGDWNEQFF
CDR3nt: TGCGCCAGCAGCTTGGGAGGAGACTGGAATGAGCAGTTCTTC

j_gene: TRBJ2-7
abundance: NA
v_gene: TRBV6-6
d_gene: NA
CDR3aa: CASSYSQYEQYF
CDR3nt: TGTGCCAGCAGTTATTCCCAATACGAGCAGTACTTC

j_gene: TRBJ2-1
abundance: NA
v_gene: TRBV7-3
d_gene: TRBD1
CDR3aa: CASSRAGTGYNEQFF
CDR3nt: TGTGCCAGCAGCCGAGCCGGGACAGGGTACAATGAGCAGTTCTTC

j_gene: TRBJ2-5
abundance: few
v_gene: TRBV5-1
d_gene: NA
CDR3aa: CASSLYQQETQYF
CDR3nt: TGCGCCAGCAGCTTATACCAACAAGAGACCCAGTACTTC

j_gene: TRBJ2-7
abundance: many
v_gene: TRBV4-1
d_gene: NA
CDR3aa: CASRRDLNSEQYF
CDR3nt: TGCGCCAGCAGAAGGGACCTCAATTCCGAGCAGTACTTC

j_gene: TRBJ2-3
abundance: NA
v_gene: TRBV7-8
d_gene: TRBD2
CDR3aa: CASSFPTPSGGGPQYF
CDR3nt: TGTGCCAGCAGCTTCCCAACTCCTAGCGGGGGGGGTCCGCAGTATTTT

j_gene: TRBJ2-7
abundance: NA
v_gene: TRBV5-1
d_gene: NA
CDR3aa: CASSLGRSGEQYF
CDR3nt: TGCGCCAGCAGCTTGGGGAGAAGTGGGGAGCAGTACTTC

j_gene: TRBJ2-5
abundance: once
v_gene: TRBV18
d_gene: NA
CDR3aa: CASSPLRTAYQETQYF
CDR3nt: TGTGCCAGCTCACCTCTCCGGACAGCCTATCAAGAGACCCAGTACTTC

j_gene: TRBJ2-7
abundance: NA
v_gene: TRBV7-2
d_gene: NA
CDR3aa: CASSQRVGSIYEQYF
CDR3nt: TGTGCCAGCAGCCAAAGAGTGGGGAGTATCTACGAGCAGTACTTC

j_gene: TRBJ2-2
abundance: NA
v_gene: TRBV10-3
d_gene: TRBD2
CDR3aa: CAISGTSDTGELFF
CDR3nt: TGTGCCATCAGTGGGACTAGCGACACCGGGGAGCTGTTTTTT

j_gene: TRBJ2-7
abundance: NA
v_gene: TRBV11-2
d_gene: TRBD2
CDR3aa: CASRVAGGGEQYF
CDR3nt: TGTGCCAGCAGGGTAGCGGGAGGAGGCGAGCAGTACTTC

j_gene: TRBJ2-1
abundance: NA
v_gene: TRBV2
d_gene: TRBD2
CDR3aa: CASANSGRAANEQFF
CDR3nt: TGTGCCAGCGCCAATAGCGGGAGGGCCGCGAATGAGCAGTTCTTC

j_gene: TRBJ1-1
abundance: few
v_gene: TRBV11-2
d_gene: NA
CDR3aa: CASSLDQYTEAFF
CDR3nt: TGTGCCAGCAGCTTAGATCAGTACACTGAAGCTTTCTTT

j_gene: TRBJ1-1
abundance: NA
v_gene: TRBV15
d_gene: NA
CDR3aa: CATRPLGRNEAFF
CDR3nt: TGTGCCACCAGGCCCCTAGGACGGAATGAAGCTTTCTTT

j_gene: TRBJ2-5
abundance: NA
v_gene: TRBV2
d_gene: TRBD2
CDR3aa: CASSDGGGRQETQYF
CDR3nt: TGTGCCAGCAGTGACGGGGGCGGGAGGCAGGAGACCCAGTACTTC

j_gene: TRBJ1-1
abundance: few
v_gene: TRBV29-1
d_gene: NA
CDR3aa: CSVAGDAEAFF
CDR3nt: TGCAGCGTTGCAGGGGACGCTGAAGCTTTCTTT

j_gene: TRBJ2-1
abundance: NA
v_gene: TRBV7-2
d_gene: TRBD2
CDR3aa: CASSLAKLAGVPLFF
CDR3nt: TGTGCCAGCAGCTTAGCGAAACTAGCGGGGGTTCCTCTGTTCTTC

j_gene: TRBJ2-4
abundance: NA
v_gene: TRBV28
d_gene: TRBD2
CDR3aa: CASSLGGSGVQNIQYF
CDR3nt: TGTGCCAGCAGTTTAGGGGGTAGCGGGGTCCAAAACATTCAGTACTTC

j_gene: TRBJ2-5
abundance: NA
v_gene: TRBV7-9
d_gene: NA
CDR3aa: CASSLMLETQYF
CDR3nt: TGTGCCAGCAGCTTAATGTTGGAGACCCAGTACTTC

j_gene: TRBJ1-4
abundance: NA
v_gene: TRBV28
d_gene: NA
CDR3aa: CASSLQGPNEKLFF
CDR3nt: TGTGCCAGCAGTTTACAGGGGCCTAATGAAAAACTGTTTTTT

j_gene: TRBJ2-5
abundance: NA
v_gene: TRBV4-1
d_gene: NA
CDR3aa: CASSQETGGGETQYF
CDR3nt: TGCGCCAGCAGCCAAGAGACGGGAGGGGGCGAGACCCAGTACTTC

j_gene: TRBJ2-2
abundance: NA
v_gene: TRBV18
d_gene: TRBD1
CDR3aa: CASSRQGDAGELFF
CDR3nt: TGTGCCAGCTCACGACAGGGTGACGCCGGGGAGCTGTTTTTT

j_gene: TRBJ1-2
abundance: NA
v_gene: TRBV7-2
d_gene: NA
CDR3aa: CASNSVVGLGGYTF
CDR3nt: TGTGCCAGCAACTCGGTTGTGGGGTTGGGTGGCTACACCTTC

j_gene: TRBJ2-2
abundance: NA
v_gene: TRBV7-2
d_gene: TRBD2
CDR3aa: CASSLGLAGGAGELFF
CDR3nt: TGTGCCAGCAGCTTAGGCCTAGCGGGAGGTGCCGGGGAGCTGTTTTTT

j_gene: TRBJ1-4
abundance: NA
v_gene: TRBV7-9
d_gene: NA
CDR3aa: CASSPGLSPHEKLFF
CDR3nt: TGTGCCAGCAGCCCAGGACTCTCACCCCATGAAAAACTGTTTTTT

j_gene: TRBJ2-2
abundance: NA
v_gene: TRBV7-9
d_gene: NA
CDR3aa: CASSLARQPGELFF
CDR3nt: TGTGCCAGCAGCTTAGCGCGACAACCCGGGGAGCTGTTTTTT

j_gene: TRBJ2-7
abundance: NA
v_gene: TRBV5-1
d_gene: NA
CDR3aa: CASSLSVANYEQYF
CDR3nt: TGCGCCAGCAGCTTGTCCGTAGCAAACTACGAGCAGTACTTC

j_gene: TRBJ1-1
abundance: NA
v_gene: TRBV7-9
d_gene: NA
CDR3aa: CASSLWGLATEAFF
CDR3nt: TGTGCCAGCAGCTTATGGGGGCTGGCCACTGAAGCTTTCTTT

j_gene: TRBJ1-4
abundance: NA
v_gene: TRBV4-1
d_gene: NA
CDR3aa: CASSQGGHSATNEKLFF
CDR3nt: TGCGCCAGCAGCCAAGGTGGTCACTCAGCAACTAATGAAAAACTGTTTTTT

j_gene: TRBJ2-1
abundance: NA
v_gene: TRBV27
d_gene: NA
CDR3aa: CASSPDEAARFF
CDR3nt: TGTGCCAGCAGTCCCGACGAGGCCGCCCGGTTCTTC

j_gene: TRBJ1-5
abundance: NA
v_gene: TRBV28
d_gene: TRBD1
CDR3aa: CASSFPLGGGVIQPQHF
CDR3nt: TGTGCCAGCAGTTTCCCTCTTGGAGGGGGCGTAATACAGCCCCAGCATTTT

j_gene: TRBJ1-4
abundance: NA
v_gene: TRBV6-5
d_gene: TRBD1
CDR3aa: CASSSGTGATNEKLFF
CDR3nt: TGTGCCAGCAGTTCGGGGACAGGCGCAACTAATGAAAAACTGTTTTTT

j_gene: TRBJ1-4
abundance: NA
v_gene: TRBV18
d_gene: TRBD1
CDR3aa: CASSLQGATNEKLFF
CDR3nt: TGTGCCAGCTCACTACAGGGGGCAACTAATGAAAAACTGTTTTTT

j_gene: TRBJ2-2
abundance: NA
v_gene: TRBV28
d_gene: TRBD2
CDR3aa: CASSSPPFLAGGPNTGELFF
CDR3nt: TGTGCCAGCAGTTCCCCACCCTTTCTAGCGGGAGGACCGAACACCGGGGAGCTGTTTTTT

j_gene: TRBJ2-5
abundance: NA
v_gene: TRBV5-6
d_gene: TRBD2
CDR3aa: CASSPMGGDQDTQYF
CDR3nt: TGTGCCAGCAGCCCCATGGGGGGGGACCAAGATACCCAGTACTTC

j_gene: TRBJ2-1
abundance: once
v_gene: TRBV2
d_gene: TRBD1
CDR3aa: CASGPGQGVNEQFF
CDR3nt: TGTGCCAGCGGCCCGGGACAGGGAGTCAATGAGCAGTTCTTC

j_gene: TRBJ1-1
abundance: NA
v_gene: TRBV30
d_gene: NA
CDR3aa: CAWSVQSPDTEAFF
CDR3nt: TGTGCCTGGAGTGTACAATCTCCTGACACTGAAGCTTTCTTT

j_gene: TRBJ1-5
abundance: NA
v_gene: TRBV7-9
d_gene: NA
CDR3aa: CASSLASGTAGGPQHF
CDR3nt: TGTGCCAGCAGCTTAGCATCGGGTACGGCCGGGGGGCCCCAGCATTTT